This T cell receptor beta chain originates from a study of PD-1 blockade in classical Hodgkin lymphoma. Repertoires were generated with immunoSEQ multiplex PCR, while TCRdb's copy carries only in-frame clones and drops some. This sample yields tens of thousands of clones, of which approximately 92% are seen a single time; about 10% belongs to the top ten. Autologous stem cell transplantation was followed by relapse in every patient, and brentuximab vedotin exposure varied. The CDR3 has 13 amino acids. Germline V CDR1 and CDR2: MNHEY, SMNVEV (reference sequence). Trimming took off 8 bases at V and 0 bases at J, with 11 bases between the two ends.

This clonotype was obtained from a human donor with classical Hodgkin lymphoma. The chain uses TRBV27 and TRBJ2-7; D is unclear. The material was peripheral blood mononuclear cells (PBMCs), obtained before the second cycle of nivolumab. This CDR3 reads CASAIGYSYEQYF. Written as DNA, the CDR3 is TGTGCCAGCGCCATAGGGTACTCCTACGAGCAGTACTTC.